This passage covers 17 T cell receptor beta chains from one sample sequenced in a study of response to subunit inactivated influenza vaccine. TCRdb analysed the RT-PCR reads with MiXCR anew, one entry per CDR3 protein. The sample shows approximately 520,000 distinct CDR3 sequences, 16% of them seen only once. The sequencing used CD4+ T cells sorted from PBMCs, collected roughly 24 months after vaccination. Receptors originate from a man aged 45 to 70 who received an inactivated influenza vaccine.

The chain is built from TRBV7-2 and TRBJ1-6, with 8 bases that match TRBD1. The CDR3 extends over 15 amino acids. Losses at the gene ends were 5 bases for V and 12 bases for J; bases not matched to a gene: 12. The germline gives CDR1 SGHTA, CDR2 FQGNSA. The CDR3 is CASSHQPGTGVPLHF. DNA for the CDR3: TGTGCCAGCAGCCATCAGCCCGGGACAGGTGTACCCCTCCACTTT. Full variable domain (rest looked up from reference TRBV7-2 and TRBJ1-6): GAGVSQSPSNKVTEKGKDVELRCDPISGHTALYWYRQSLGQGLEFLIYFQGNSAPDKSGLPSDRFSAERTGGSVSTLTIQRTQQEDSAVYLCASSHQPGTGVPLHFGNGTRLTVT.

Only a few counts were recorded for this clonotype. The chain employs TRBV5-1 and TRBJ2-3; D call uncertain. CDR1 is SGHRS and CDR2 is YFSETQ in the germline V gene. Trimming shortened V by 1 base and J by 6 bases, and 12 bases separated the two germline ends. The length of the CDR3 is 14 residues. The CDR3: CASSLFQVEDTQYF. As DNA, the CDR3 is TGCGCCAGCAGCTTGTTCCAGGTTGAGGATACGCAGTATTTT.

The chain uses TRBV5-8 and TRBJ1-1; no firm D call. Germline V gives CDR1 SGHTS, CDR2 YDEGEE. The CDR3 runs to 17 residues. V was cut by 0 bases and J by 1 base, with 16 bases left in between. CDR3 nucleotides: TGTGCCAGCAGCTTGGTGCGTGGGCGCGGACCGAACACTGAAGCTTTCTTT. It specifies CASSLVRGRGPNTEAFF.

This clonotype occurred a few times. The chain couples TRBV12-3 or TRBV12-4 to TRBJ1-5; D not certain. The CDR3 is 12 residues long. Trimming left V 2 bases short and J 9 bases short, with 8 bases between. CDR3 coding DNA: TGTGCCAGCAGTTTATACTTAGGGCCCCAGCATTTT. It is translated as CASSLYLGPQHF.

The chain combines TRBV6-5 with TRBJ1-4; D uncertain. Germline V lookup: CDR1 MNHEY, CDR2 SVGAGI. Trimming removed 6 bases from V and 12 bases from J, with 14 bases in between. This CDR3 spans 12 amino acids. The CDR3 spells CASRTSSSELFF. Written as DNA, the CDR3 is TGTGCCAGCAGGACCTCTTCCTCGGAACTGTTTTTT.

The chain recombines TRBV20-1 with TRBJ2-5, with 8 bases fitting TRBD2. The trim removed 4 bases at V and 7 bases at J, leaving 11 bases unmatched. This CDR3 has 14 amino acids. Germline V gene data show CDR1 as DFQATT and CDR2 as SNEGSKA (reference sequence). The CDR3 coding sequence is TGCAGTGCTACTGGCCTAGCGGGCGAAGTGACCCAGTACTTC. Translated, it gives CSATGLAGEVTQYF.

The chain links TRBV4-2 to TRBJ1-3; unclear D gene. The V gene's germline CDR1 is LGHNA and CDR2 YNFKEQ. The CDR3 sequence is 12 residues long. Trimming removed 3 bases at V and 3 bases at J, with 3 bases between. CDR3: CASSHNGNTIYF. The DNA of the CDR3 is TGTGCCAGCAGCCACAATGGAAACACCATATATTTT.

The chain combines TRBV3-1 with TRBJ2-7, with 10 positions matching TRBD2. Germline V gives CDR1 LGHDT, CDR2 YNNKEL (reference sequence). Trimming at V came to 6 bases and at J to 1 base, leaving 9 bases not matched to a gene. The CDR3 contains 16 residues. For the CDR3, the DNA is TGTGCCAGCAGTCCTAGCGGGAGTTACCGATCCTACGAGCAGTACTTC. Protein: CASSPSGSYRSYEQYF.

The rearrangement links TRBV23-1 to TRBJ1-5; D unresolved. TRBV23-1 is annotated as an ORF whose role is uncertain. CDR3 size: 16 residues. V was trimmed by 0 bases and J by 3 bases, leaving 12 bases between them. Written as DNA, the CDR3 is TGCGCCAGCAGTCAATCGTGGGTGAAAGTCAATCAGCCCCAGCATTTT. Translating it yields CASSQSWVKVNQPQHF.

CDR3 DNA sequence: TGCAGTGCATTCCTGAATCCGAACACCGGGGAGCTGTTTTTT. This encodes CSAFLNPNTGELFF. J is TRBJ2-2 and V is TRBV20-1; D remains unclear. Germline V gene sequence: CDR1 DFQATT, CDR2 SNEGSKA (reference sequence). This CDR3 has 14 amino acids. The V end was cut by 6 bases, the J end by 0 bases, with 11 bases between.

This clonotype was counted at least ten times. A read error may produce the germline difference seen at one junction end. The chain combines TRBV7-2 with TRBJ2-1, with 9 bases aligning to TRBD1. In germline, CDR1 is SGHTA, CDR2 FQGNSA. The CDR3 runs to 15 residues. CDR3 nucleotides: TGCGCCAGCAGTCTCGGACAGGGGACTTACAATGAGCAGTTCTTC. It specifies CASSLGQGTYNEQFF. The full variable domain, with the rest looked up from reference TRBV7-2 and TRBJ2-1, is GAGVSQSPSNKVTEKGKDVELRCDPISGHTALYWYRQSLGQGLEFLIYFQGNSAPDKSGLPSDRFSAERTGGSVSTLTIQRTQQEDSAVYLCASSLGQGTYNEQFFGPGTRLTVL.

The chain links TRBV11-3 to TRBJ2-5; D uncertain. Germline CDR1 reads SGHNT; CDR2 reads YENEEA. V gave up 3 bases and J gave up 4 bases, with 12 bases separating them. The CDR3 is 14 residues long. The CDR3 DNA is TGTGCCAGCAGCTTGTCCAGGAAAGGAGAGACCCAGTACTTC. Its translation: CASSLSRKGETQYF.

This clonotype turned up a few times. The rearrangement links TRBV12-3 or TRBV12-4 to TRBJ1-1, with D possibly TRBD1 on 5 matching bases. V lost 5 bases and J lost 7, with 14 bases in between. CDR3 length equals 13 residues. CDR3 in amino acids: CASSPGTIGEAFF. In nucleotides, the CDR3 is TGTGCCAGCAGTCCGGGGACGATCGGTGAAGCTTTCTTT.

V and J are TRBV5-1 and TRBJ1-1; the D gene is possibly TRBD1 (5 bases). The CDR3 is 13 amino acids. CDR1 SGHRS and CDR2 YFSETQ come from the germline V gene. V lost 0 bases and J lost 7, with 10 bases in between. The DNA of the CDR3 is TGCGCCAGCAGCTTGGCGGGACTCAGTGAAGCTTTCTTT. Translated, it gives CASSLAGLSEAFF.

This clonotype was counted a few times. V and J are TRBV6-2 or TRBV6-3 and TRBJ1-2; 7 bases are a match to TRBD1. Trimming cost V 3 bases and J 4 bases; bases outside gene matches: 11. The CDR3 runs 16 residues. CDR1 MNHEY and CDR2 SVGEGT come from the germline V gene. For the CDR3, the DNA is TGTGCCAGCAGTTATTTCGGGACAGTCGGATTCTATGGCTACACCTTC. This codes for CASSYFGTVGFYGYTF.

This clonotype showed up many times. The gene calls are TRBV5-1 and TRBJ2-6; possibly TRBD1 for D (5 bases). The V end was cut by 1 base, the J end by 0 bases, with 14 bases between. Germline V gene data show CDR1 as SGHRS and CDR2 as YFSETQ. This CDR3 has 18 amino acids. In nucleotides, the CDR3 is TGCGCCAGCAGCTTGCTACGGACAACCAGCTCTGGGGCCAACGTCCTGACTTTC. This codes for CASSLLRTTSSGANVLTF. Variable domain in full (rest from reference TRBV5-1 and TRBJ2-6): KAGVTQTPRYLIKTRGQQVTLSCSPISGHRSVSWYQQTPGQGLQFLFEYFSETQRNKGNFPGRFSGRQFSNSRSEMNVSTLELGDSALYLCASSLLRTTSSGANVLTFGAGSRLTVL.

The CDR3 region is CASSQTANQPQHF. Written as DNA, the CDR3 is TGCGCCAGCAGCCAAACAGCAAATCAGCCCCAGCATTTT. This chain links TRBV4-3 with TRBJ1-5; D not certain. V was cut by 2 bases and J by 4 bases, with 6 bases left in between. Germline V lookup: CDR1 LGHNA, CDR2 YSLEER. The CDR3 has 13 amino acids.